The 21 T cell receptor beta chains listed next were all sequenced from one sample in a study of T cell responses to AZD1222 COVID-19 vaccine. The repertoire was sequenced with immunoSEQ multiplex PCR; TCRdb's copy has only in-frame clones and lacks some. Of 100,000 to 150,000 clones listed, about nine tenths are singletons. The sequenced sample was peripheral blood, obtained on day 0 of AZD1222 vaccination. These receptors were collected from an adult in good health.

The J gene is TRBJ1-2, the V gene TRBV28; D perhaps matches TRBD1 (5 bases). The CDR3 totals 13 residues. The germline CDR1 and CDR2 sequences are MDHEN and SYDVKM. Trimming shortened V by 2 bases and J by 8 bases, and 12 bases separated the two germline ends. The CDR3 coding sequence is TGTGCCAGCAGTTTAGGGGCCGGACGGGGCTACACCTTC. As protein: CASSLGAGRGYTF.

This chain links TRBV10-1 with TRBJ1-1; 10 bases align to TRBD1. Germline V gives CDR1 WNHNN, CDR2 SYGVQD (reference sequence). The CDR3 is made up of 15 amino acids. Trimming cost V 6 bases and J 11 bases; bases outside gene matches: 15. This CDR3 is CASSDTGTGELAAFF. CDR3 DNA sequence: TGCGCCAGCAGCGATACAGGGACAGGGGAATTAGCGGCTTTCTTT.

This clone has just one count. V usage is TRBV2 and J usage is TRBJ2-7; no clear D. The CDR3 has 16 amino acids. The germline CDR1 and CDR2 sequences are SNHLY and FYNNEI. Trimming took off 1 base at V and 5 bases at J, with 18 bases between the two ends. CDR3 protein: CASSEVLSSGIDEQYF. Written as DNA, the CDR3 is TGTGCCAGCAGTGAAGTGCTCTCCTCTGGAATCGACGAGCAGTACTTC.

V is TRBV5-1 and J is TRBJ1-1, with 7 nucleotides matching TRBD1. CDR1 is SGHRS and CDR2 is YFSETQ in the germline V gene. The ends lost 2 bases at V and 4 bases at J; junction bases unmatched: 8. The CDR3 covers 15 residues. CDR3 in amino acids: CASSLQTGRSTEAFF. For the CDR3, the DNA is TGCGCCAGCAGCTTACAGACAGGGCGGAGCACTGAAGCTTTCTTT.

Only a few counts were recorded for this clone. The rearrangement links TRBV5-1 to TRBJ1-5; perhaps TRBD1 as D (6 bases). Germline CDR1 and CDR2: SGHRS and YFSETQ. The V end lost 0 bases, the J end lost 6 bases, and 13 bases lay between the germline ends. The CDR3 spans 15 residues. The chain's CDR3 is CASSLGGGIAQPQHF. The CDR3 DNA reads TGCGCCAGCAGCTTGGGTGGGGGCATCGCTCAGCCCCAGCATTTT.

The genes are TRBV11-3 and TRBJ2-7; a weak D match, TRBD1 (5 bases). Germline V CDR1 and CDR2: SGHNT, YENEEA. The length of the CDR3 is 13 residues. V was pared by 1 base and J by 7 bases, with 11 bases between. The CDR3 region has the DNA TGTGCCAGCAGCTTAGGACCAGGGCGAGAGCAGTACTTC. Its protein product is CASSLGPGREQYF.

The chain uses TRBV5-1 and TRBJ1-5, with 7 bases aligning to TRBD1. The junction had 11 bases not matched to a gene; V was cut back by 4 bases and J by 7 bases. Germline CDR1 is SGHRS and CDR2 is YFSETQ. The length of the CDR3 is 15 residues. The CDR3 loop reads CASSHMTGRSQPQHF. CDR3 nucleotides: TGCGCCAGCAGCCACATGACAGGGAGGAGCCAGCCCCAGCATTTT.

The CDR3 region has the DNA TGTGCCAGCAGTGGCCCGGGGACAGGGATTCACATTCAGTACTTC. Its protein is CASSGPGTGIHIQYF. V and J are TRBV28 and TRBJ2-4, with 9 bases that match TRBD1. The trim removed 5 bases at V and 8 bases at J, leaving 10 bases unmatched. Germline CDR1 is MDHEN and CDR2 is SYDVKM. This CDR3 has 15 amino acids.

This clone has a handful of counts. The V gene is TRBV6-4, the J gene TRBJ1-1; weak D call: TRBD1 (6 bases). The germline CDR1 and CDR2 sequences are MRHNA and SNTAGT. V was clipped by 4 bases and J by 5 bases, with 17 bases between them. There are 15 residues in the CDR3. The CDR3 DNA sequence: TGTGCCAGCAGTGCCGCGGCTGAGGGGGGGACTGAAGCTTTCTTT. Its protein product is CASSAAAEGGTEAFF.

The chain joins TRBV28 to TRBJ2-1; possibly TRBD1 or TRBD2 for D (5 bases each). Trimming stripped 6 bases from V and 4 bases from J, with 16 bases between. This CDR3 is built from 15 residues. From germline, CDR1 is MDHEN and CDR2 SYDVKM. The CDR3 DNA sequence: TGTGCCAGCAGCCCTCATCGGGACGTATACAATGAGCAGTTCTTC. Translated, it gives CASSPHRDVYNEQFF.

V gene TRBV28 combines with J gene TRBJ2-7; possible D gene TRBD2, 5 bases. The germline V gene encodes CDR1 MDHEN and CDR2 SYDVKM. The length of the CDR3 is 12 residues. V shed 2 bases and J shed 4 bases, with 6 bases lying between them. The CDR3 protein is CASSLGGYEQYF. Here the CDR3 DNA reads TGTGCCAGCAGTTTAGGAGGATACGAGCAGTACTTC.

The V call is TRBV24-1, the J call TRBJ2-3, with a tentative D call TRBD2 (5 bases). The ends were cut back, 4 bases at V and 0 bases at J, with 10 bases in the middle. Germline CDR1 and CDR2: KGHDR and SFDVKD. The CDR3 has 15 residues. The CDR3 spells CATSETGVSTDTQYF. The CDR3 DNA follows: TGTGCCACCAGTGAAACCGGGGTTAGCACAGATACGCAGTATTTT.

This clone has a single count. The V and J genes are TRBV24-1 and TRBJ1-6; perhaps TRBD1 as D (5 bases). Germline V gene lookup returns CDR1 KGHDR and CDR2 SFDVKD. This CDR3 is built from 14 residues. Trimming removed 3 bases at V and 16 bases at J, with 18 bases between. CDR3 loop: CATSDVDSMLVLHF. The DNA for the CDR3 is TGTGCCACCAGTGATGTCGACAGCATGTTGGTTCTCCACTTT.

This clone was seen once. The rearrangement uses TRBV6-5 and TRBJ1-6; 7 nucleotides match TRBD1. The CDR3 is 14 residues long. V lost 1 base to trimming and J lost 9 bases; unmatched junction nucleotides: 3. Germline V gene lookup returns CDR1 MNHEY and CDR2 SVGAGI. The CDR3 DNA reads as TGTGCCAGCAGTTACTACAGGGGAACTTCACCCCTCCACTTT. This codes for CASSYYRGTSPLHF.

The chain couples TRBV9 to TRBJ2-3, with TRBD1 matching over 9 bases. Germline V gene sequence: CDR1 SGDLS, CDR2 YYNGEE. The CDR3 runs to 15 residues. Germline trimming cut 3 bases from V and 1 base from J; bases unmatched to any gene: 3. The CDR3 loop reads CASSEQGAGTDTQYF. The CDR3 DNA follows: TGTGCCAGCAGCGAACAGGGGGCTGGCACAGATACGCAGTATTTT.

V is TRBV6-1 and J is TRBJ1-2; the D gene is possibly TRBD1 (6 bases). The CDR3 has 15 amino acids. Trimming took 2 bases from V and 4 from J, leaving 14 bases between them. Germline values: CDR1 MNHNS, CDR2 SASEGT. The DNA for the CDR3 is TGTGCCAGCAGTGAAAACCCCGGGGGCGGCTATGGCTACACCTTC. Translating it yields CASSENPGGGYGYTF.

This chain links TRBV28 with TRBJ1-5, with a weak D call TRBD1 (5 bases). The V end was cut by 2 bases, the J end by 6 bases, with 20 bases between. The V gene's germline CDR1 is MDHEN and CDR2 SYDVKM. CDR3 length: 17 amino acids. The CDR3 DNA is TGTGCCAGCAGTTTACGGCCCAGGGATGGGCGTGCTCAGCCCCAGCATTTT. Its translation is CASSLRPRDGRAQPQHF.

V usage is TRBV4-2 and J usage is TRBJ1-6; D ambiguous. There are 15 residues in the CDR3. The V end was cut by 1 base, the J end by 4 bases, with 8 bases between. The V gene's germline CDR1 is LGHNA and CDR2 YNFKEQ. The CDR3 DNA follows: TGTGCCAGCAGCCAAGTTGACCTGTATAATTCACCCCTCCACTTT. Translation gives CASSQVDLYNSPLHF.

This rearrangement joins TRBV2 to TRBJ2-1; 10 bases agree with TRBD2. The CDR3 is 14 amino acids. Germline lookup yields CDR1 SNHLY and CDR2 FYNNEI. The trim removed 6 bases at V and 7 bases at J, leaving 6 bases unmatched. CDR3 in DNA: TGTGCCAGCAGGGCCGGGACTAGCGTTAATGAGCAGTTCTTC. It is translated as CASRAGTSVNEQFF.

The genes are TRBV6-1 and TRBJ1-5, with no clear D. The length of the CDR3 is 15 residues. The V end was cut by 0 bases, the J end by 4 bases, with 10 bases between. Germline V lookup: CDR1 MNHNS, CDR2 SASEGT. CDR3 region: CASSEALRQNQPQHF. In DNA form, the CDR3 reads TGTGCCAGCAGTGAAGCGCTTCGGCAGAATCAGCCCCAGCATTTT.

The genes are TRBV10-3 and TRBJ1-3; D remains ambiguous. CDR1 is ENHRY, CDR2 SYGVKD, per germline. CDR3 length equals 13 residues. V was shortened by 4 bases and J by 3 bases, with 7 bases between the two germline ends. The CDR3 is CAISGGSGNTIYF. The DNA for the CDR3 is TGTGCCATCAGTGGTGGCAGTGGAAACACCATATATTTT.